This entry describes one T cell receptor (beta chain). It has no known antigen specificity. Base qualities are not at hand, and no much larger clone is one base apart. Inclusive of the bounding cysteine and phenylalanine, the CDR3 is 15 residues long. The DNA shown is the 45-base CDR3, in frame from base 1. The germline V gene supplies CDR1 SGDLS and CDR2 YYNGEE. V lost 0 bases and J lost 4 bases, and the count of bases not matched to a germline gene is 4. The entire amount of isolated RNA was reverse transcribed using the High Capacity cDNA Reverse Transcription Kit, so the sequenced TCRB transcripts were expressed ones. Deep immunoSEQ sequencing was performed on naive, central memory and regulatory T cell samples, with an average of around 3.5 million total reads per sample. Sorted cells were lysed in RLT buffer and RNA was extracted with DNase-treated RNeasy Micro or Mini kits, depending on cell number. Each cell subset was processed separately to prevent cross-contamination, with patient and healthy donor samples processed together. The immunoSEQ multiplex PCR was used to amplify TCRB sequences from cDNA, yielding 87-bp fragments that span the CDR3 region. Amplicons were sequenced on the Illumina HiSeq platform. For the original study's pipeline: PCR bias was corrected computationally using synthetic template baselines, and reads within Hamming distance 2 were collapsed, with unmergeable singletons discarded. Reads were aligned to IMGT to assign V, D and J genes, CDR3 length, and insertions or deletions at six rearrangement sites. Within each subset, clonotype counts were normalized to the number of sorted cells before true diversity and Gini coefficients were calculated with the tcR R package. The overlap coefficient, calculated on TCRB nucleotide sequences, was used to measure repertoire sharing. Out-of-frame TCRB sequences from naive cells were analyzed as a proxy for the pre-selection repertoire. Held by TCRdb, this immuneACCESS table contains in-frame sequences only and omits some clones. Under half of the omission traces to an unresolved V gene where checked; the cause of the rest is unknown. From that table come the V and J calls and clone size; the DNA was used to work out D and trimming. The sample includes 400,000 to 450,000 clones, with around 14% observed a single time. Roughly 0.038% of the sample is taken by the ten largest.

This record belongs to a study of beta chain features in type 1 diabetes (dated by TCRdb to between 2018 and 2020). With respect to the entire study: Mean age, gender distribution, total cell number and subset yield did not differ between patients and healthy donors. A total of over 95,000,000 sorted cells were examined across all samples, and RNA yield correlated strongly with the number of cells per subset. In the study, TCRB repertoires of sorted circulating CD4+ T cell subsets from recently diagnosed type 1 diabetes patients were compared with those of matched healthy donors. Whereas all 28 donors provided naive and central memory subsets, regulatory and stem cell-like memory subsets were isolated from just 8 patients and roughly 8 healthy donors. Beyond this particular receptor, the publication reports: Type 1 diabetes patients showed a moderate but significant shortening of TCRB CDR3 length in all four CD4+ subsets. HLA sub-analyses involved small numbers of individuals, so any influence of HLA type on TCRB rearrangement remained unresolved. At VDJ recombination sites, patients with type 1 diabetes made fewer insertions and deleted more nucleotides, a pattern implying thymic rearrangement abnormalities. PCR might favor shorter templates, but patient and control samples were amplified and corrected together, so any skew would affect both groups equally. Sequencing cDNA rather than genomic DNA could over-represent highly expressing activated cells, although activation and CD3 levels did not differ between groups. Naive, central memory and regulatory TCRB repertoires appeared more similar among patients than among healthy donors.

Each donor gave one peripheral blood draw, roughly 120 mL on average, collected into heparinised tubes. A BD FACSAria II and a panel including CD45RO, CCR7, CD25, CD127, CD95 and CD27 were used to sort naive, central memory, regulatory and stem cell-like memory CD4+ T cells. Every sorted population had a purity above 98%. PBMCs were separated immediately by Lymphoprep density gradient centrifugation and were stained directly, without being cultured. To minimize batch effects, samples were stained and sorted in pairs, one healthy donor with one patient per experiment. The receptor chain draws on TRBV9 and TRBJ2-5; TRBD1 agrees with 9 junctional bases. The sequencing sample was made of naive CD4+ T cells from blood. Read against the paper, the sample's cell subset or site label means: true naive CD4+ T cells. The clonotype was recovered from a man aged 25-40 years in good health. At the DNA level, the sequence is TGTGCCAGCAGCGTAGAAACAGGGGGCAGAGAGACCCAGTACTTC. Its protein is CASSVETGGRETQYF.